The 32 T cell receptor beta chains below were found in one sample sequenced in a study of blood T cell repertoires in COVID-19. Method: immunoSEQ multiplex PCR; TCRdb's copy keeps in-frame clones and lacks some. The repertoire holds about 180,000 clones, with 80% to 90% as singletons. Sequencing input: peripheral blood. These TCRs come from a man between 18 and 29 years old who had recovered from COVID-19.

The chain carries TRBV27 and TRBJ2-7, with 10 bases identical to TRBD1. After removal of 0 bases from V and 3 bases from J, the junction contained 5 bases not matched to a gene. This CDR3 spans 16 amino acids. Germline V lookup: CDR1 MNHEY, CDR2 SMNVEV (reference sequence). The CDR3 DNA is TGTGCCAGCAGTTTATCGGGACAGGGGTATGGCTACGAGCAGTACTTC. Translating it yields CASSLSGQGYGYEQYF.

The genes are TRBV15 and TRBJ1-1, with 9 bases aligning to TRBD1. This CDR3 has 14 amino acids. Germline V CDR1 and CDR2: LNHNV, YYDKDF (reference sequence). The junction had 8 bases not matched to a gene; V was cut back by 7 bases and J by 5 bases. CDR3 sequence reads: CATNLHRGPTEAFF. CDR3 bases: TGTGCCACCAACCTACACAGGGGGCCAACTGAAGCTTTCTTT.

This clone has a single count. This sample includes further DNA sequences coding for the same CDR3. This chain connects TRBV10-3 to TRBJ2-7; 9 bases agree with TRBD2. CDR3 length equals 13 residues. The germline V gene encodes CDR1 ENHRY and CDR2 SYGVKD. The junction had 7 bases not matched to a gene; V was cut back by 8 bases and J by 5 bases. CDR3 coding DNA: TGTGCCATCCGGGCGGGAGGGCCGGACGAGCAGTACTTC. The encoded protein is CAIRAGGPDEQYF.

The V call is TRBV6-5, the J call TRBJ2-2; D is perhaps TRBD1 (5 bases). The germline V gene has CDR1 MNHEY and CDR2 SVGAGI. V lost 5 bases to trimming and J lost 10 bases, with 14 bases between them. There are 13 residues in the CDR3. The CDR3 protein is CASSQPTAEELFF. Written as DNA, the CDR3 is TGTGCCAGCAGTCAGCCGACAGCCGAGGAGCTGTTTTTT.

V usage is TRBV6-4 and J usage is TRBJ2-2; TRBD2 agrees at 10 bases. The CDR3 runs to 15 residues. V was clipped by 6 bases and J by 2 bases; unmatched bases: 3. The germline CDR1 and CDR2 sequences are MRHNA and SNTAGT. The CDR3, as DNA: TGTGCCAGCAGCGCTAGCGGGAGTAACACCGGGGAGCTGTTTTTT. It encodes CASSASGSNTGELFF.

This chain links TRBV13 with TRBJ2-1; 13 nucleotides line up with TRBD2. Trimming took 5 bases from V and 7 from J; bases not matched to a gene: 5. The length of the CDR3 is 15 residues. Per germline, CDR1 PRHDT and CDR2 FYEKMQ (reference sequence). CDR3 in amino acids: CASSPGTSGTNEQFF. CDR3 nucleotide sequence: TGTGCCAGCAGCCCCGGGACTAGCGGGACTAATGAGCAGTTCTTC.

The V and J genes are TRBV11-2 and TRBJ1-1; TRBD1 matches at 8 bases. The CDR3 is made up of 13 amino acids. Germline CDR1 SGHAT, CDR2 FQNNGV. With 4 bases clipped from V and 10 bases from J, the junction kept 8 bases outside the gene matches. The CDR3 loop reads CASSSMQGARAFF. In nucleotides, the CDR3 is TGTGCCAGCAGCTCTATGCAGGGGGCACGAGCTTTCTTT.

V gene TRBV5-1 combines with J gene TRBJ1-6, with D uncertain. The V gene's germline CDR1 is SGHRS and CDR2 YFSETQ. The CDR3 totals 14 residues. V was pared by 0 bases and J by 7 bases, with 8 bases between. The CDR3 sequence is CASSLAKRNSPLHF. The DNA for the CDR3 is TGCGCCAGCAGCTTGGCGAAGAGAAATTCACCCCTCCACTTT.

Ten or more counts support this clone. V and J are TRBV14 and TRBJ2-1, with TRBD2 matching over 10 bases. CDR1 is SGHDN and CDR2 is FVKESK in the germline V gene. This CDR3 contains 15 residues. V lost 4 bases and J lost 8; bases outside the gene matches: 8. The CDR3: CASSRPGLARDEQFF. CDR3 coding DNA: TGTGCCAGCAGCCGTCCGGGACTAGCGAGGGATGAGCAGTTCTTC.

CDR3 region: CASSSDREKGEQYF. CDR3 nucleotide sequence: TGTGCCAGCAGCTCGGACAGGGAAAAGGGAGAGCAGTACTTC. This chain uses TRBV6-2 or TRBV6-3 with TRBJ2-7; 8 bases line up with TRBD1. Germline V CDR1 and CDR2: MNHEY, SVGEGT. V dropped 6 bases and J dropped 7; count of bases not matched to a gene: 11. The CDR3 contains 14 residues.

V is TRBV9 and J is TRBJ2-1; 8 nucleotides match TRBD2. From germline, CDR1 is SGDLS and CDR2 YYNGEE. The CDR3 loop spans 15 amino acids. J was trimmed by 9 bases and V by 0 bases; bases with no gene match: 8. The CDR3 loop reads CASSVDSGSFGEQFF. The CDR3 coding sequence is TGTGCCAGCAGCGTAGACAGCGGGAGCTTTGGTGAGCAGTTCTTC.

The rearrangement uses TRBV9 and TRBJ1-2; 7 bases map to TRBD1. Germline trimming cut 4 bases from V and 5 bases from J; bases unmatched to any gene: 23. Germline CDR1 is SGDLS and CDR2 is YYNGEE. The CDR3 extends over 19 amino acids. CDR3 in DNA: TGTGCCAGCAGCACTCTAACCGGGACAGACCTTGAAGTTGCTTATGGCTACACCTTC. Translating gives CASSTLTGTDLEVAYGYTF. Full variable domain (missing parts from reference TRBV9 and TRBJ1-2): DSGVTQTPKHLITATGQRVTLRCSPRSGDLSVYWYQQSLDQGLQFLIQYYNGEERAKGNILERFSAQQFPDLHSELNLSSLELGDSALYFCASSTLTGTDLEVAYGYTFGSGTRLTVV.

The chain combines TRBV24-1 with TRBJ1-1, with D perhaps TRBD1 (5 bases). The CDR3 contains 14 residues. Looked up from germline, CDR1 is KGHDR and CDR2 is SFDVKD. Trimming left V 5 bases short and J 1 base short, with 10 bases between. CDR3: CATSGAGKNTEAFF. The CDR3 nucleotides read TGTGCCACCAGTGGGGCAGGGAAGAACACTGAAGCTTTCTTT.

V and J are TRBV7-2 and TRBJ2-1; the D gene is possibly TRBD1 (5 bases). This CDR3 is built from 13 residues. The germline CDR1 and CDR2 sequences are SGHTA and FQGNSA. The V end lost 1 base, the J end lost 7 bases, and 8 bases lay between the germline ends. The CDR3 coding sequence is TGTGCCAGCAGCTTAGGCCCAGGGAATGAGCAGTTCTTC. It encodes CASSLGPGNEQFF.

The rearrangement joins TRBV9 to TRBJ2-7; 13 positions match TRBD2. Per germline, CDR1 SGDLS and CDR2 YYNGEE. This CDR3 contains 15 residues. Losses at the gene ends were 4 bases for V and 3 bases for J; bases not matched to a gene: 4. In DNA, the CDR3 is TGTGCCAGCAGCTTGGGGACTAGCGGGAACTACGAGCAGTACTTC. Protein product: CASSLGTSGNYEQYF.

This chain uses TRBV4-2 with TRBJ1-3; D gene ambiguous. V was clipped by 0 bases and J by 4 bases, with 10 bases between them. The CDR3 totals 15 residues. Germline CDR1 reads LGHNA; CDR2 reads YNFKEQ. CDR3: CASSQEGREGNTIYF. As DNA, the CDR3 is TGTGCCAGCAGCCAAGAGGGGAGGGAAGGAAACACCATATATTTT.

V usage is TRBV6-5 and J usage is TRBJ1-2; D is unresolved. Germline values: CDR1 MNHEY, CDR2 SVGAGI. V lost 8 bases, J lost 4 bases, and 14 bases lay in between. CDR3 size: 13 residues. Written as DNA, the CDR3 is TGTGCCAGCGGCGACCCAGACTTCTATGGCTACACCTTC. This translates into CASGDPDFYGYTF.

V usage is TRBV9 and J usage is TRBJ2-2; the match to TRBD2 covers 7 bases. This CDR3 has 22 residues. V dropped 4 bases and J dropped 4; count of bases not matched to a gene: 28. Germline V gene data show CDR1 as SGDLS and CDR2 as YYNGEE. CDR3 nucleotides: TGTGCCAGCAGCCCCCGCTTCCATACCCTTTTTACTAGCGAACCCCCCACCGGGGAGCTGTTTTTT. Amino acids: CASSPRFHTLFTSEPPTGELFF.

The chain combines TRBV6-2 or TRBV6-3 with TRBJ2-7, with 9 nucleotides matching TRBD1. The CDR3 is 15 residues long. J was trimmed by 3 bases and V by 4 bases; bases with no gene match: 7. Germline V lookup: CDR1 MNHEY, CDR2 SVGEGT. CDR3 sequence (DNA): TGTGCCAGCAGTTTCCCGGGACAGGGTCTCTACGAGCAGTACTTC. It specifies CASSFPGQGLYEQYF.

This chain connects TRBV27 to TRBJ1-1; no clear D. CDR3 size: 15 residues. The V end was cut by 6 bases, the J end by 5 bases, with 19 bases between. Germline CDR1 is MNHEY and CDR2 is SMNVEV (reference sequence). The CDR3 protein is CASRPGLDRRTEAFF. As DNA, the CDR3 is TGTGCCAGCAGACCTGGACTCGACCGAAGGACTGAAGCTTTCTTT.

The chain links TRBV5-5 to TRBJ1-6, with 10 bases lining up with TRBD1. This CDR3 has 16 residues. J lost 10 bases, V lost 3 bases, and 10 bases had no gene match. Germline V gives CDR1 SGHKS, CDR2 YYEKEE (reference sequence). The CDR3 sequence: CASSSAPDRGRSPLHF. The CDR3 DNA reads TGTGCCAGCAGCTCGGCCCCTGACAGGGGGCGATCACCCCTCCACTTT.

The chain is built from TRBV9 and TRBJ2-1, with TRBD2 matching 10 bases. The V segment lost 6 bases and the J segment 4 bases; nucleotides outside the gene matches: 7. Germline V gene lookup returns CDR1 SGDLS and CDR2 YYNGEE. The CDR3 sequence is 15 residues long. The CDR3 spells CASTPLAGGYNEQFF. Written as DNA, the CDR3 is TGTGCCAGCACACCCTTAGCGGGAGGTTACAATGAGCAGTTCTTC.

This clone was observed a few times. The chain is built from TRBV11-2 and TRBJ2-2, with D perhaps matching TRBD1 (6 bases). Germline loops: CDR1 SGHAT, CDR2 FQNNGV. The CDR3 is made up of 14 amino acids. V lost 7 bases and J 4 bases, leaving 13 bases between the germline ends. As DNA, the CDR3 is TGTGCCAGCACCCCACAGGGATCCACCGGGGAGCTGTTTTTT. Protein product: CASTPQGSTGELFF.

V and J are TRBV24-1 and TRBJ1-2; 7 positions match TRBD1. CDR3 length equals 13 residues. Per the germline V gene, CDR1 is KGHDR and CDR2 is SFDVKD. Trimming at V came to 4 bases and at J to 7 bases, leaving 5 bases not matched to a gene. As DNA, the CDR3 is TGTGCCACCAGTGACGAACGACAGGGTGGCTACACCTTC. Its translation is CATSDERQGGYTF.

The chain has TRBV5-6 and TRBJ1-5; TRBD1 matches at 8 bases. Per germline, CDR1 SGHDT and CDR2 YYEEEE. CDR3 length: 16 residues. The junction had 6 bases not matched to a gene; V was cut back by 2 bases and J by 2 bases. CDR3 sequence: CASSFGTGQGNQPQHF. CDR3 sequence (DNA): TGTGCCAGCAGCTTTGGGACAGGCCAAGGCAATCAGCCCCAGCATTTT.

The chain carries TRBV14 and TRBJ1-1, with D hard to call. The ends were cut back, 4 bases at V and 1 base at J, with 13 bases in the middle. The germline V gene has CDR1 SGHDN and CDR2 FVKESK. This CDR3 has 15 amino acids. CDR3 region: CASSPSSYSNTEAFF. In DNA, the CDR3 is TGTGCCAGCAGCCCTTCCTCATACTCGAACACTGAAGCTTTCTTT.

The chain employs TRBV7-6 and TRBJ2-5; 9 nucleotides agree with TRBD2. The CDR3 extends over 17 amino acids. With V trimmed by 1 base and J by 5 bases, 11 bases remained unmatched. The germline CDR1 and CDR2 sequences are SGHVS and FNYEAQ. CDR3 DNA: TGTGCCAGCAGCTTAGGGGTAGCGGGAGAAGGGGTGGAGACCCAGTACTTC. It specifies CASSLGVAGEGVETQYF.

The rearrangement joins TRBV7-2 to TRBJ2-1, with 8 bases aligning to TRBD2. The V gene's germline CDR1 is SGHTA and CDR2 FQGNSA. The CDR3 loop spans 16 amino acids. V shed 2 bases, J shed 4 bases, and the junction held 7 bases outside the gene matches. CDR3 protein: CASSLRASGSYNEQFF. The CDR3, as DNA: TGTGCCAGCAGCTTACGGGCCAGCGGGAGTTACAATGAGCAGTTCTTC. Complete variable domain (other parts from reference TRBV7-2 and TRBJ2-1): GAGVSQSPSNKVTEKGKDVELRCDPISGHTALYWYRQSLGQGLEFLIYFQGNSAPDKSGLPSDRFSAERTGGSVSTLTIQRTQQEDSAVYLCASSLRASGSYNEQFFGPGTRLTVL.

This clone was seen only once. The chain combines TRBV30 with TRBJ2-1; TRBD2 matches 12 bases. This CDR3 comprises 16 residues. Looked up from germline, CDR1 is GTSNPN and CDR2 is SVGIG (reference sequence). J was trimmed by 2 bases and V by 3 bases; bases with no gene match: 5. DNA of the CDR3: TGTGCCTGGAGCCGCCGGACTAGCGGGACCTACAATGAGCAGTTCTTC. Amino acid sequence: CAWSRRTSGTYNEQFF.

The V and J genes are TRBV11-2 and TRBJ2-6; D is unresolved. Germline V gene data show CDR1 as SGHAT and CDR2 as FQNNGV. Trimming shortened V by 7 bases and J by 0 bases, and 10 bases separated the two germline ends. This CDR3 has 15 residues. The CDR3 is CASTRAYSGANVLTF. The CDR3 coding sequence is TGTGCCAGCACAAGAGCTTACTCTGGGGCCAACGTCCTGACTTTC.

This rearrangement joins TRBV5-1 to TRBJ2-5, with a possible D match to TRBD2 (6 bases). Germline CDR1 SGHRS, CDR2 YFSETQ. V lost 0 bases and J lost 5, with 17 bases in between. CDR3 length: 16 amino acids. DNA of the CDR3: TGCGCCAGCAGCTTGGGAGGAGGGCCAGCGAGCGAGACCCAGTACTTC. Translation gives CASSLGGGPASETQYF.

The chain recombines TRBV19 with TRBJ2-2; no reliable D call. Trimming pared 3 bases from V and 0 bases from J, leaving 5 bases between. CDR1 and CDR2 (germline): LNHDA, SQIVND (reference sequence). The CDR3 extends over 14 amino acids. The CDR3 DNA reads as TGTGCCAGTAGTATGTATCCGAACACCGGGGAGCTGTTTTTT. Translating it yields CASSMYPNTGELFF.